The clone carrying this T cell receptor beta chain was counted a few times. The authors reverse transcribed roughly 0.45 to 1 ug RNA with random hexamers. Via MiXCR, TCRdb re-called the immunoSEQ multiplex PCR reads, giving one row per CDR3 protein. The sample yields some 150,000 distinct CDR3 sequences, around 94% seen once. This sample is part of a study of CD8 T cells in Susac syndrome. CDR1 and CDR2 (germline): SGHVS, FQNEAQ. Trimming removed 0 bases from V and 5 bases from J; junction bases left unmatched: 2. The CDR3 consists of 14 residues. Controls were age- and sex-matched healthy donors. TEMRA cells were enriched by FACS, and CD4+ and CD8+ T cells were negatively isolated.

The rearrangement uses TRBV7-8 and TRBJ2-5, with 8 bases aligning to TRBD2. This TCR was sampled from a human donor in good health. Material for sequencing was CD8+ T cells from PBMCs. The DNA for the CDR3 is TGTGCCAGCAGCTTAGCGGGCGGGAGGGAGACCCAGTACTTC. Protein: CASSLAGGRETQYF.